This T cell receptor beta chain was sequenced for a study of T-cell memory formation after mild COVID-19 (dated by TCRdb to about 2021). About the study as a whole: Most TCR sequence clusters were specific to one of the two donors. In a couple of donors, T-cell clones that expanded and contracted after mild COVID-19 were tracked by sequencing TCRalpha and TCRbeta repertoires over time. The cohort comprised two young, previously healthy adult volunteers, one female and one male.

Ficoll-Paque density gradient centrifugation was used to isolate PBMCs. What the authors observed across the whole study: Only two mild cases were covered by the study, and larger cohorts that include severe cases with pre-infection samples were considered necessary. Contracting CD4+ clones turned up mainly in the CM and EM memory subsets, whereas EMRA was where CD8+ clones were enriched. Clones contracting from day 15 to 85 had balanced CD4/CD8 phenotypes, while a second wave expanding from day 15 to 37 was biased towards CD4+. Some responding clones were found in pre-infection memory, which suggests that pre-existing cross-reactive memory T cells took part in the SARS-CoV-2 response. The second-wave clones that peaked on day 37 were not confirmed to be SARS-CoV-2 specific.

Deletion took 0 bases off V and 5 bases off J, with a span of 13 bases between the germline ends. The CDR3 has 16 amino acids, counting the end cysteine and phenylalanine. The read is trimmed to its CDR3 DNA, 48 bases read in frame from base 1. Sequences MNHEY (CDR1) and SVGEGT (CDR2) are obtained from the germline V gene. Sequencing used an Illumina NovaSeq 6000. Using 5'RACE with constant-segment primers, TCRalpha and TCRbeta cDNA libraries were constructed, with sample barcodes and unique molecular identifiers added in the process. RNA was extracted from every sample with Trizol reagent. Libraries were amplified in two PCR steps, with a second sample barcode and Illumina TruSeq adapters added in the second step. Sequencing of libraries was performed on an Illumina NovaSeq with 2 x 150 bp paired-end reads. The paper's processing steps were these. Demultiplexing of reads and collapsing into UMI-guided consensus sequences were performed with migec v1.2.7. With mixcr v2.1.11, UMI consensuses were aligned to TRA and TRB V and J templates and assembled into clonotypes. A clonotype was counted as expanded or contracted only if both edgeR and NoisET called the change significant, with noise models trained on biological replicates. For edgeR calls, the cutoffs were a false discovery rate-adjusted p below 0.01 and a log2 fold-change threshold of 1. As an exploratory analysis of dynamics, max-normalized trajectories of the 1000 most abundant clonotypes were examined by PCA with hierarchical clustering. Each responding clone was given a CD4 or CD8 phenotype based on the CD4+ and CD8+ repertoires, which had been sequenced separately. Clones were called with MiXCR by TCRdb after fastp trimmed the public reads at Q25, and only in-frame beta chains were retained. Merged by CDR3 protein, the rows form single entries marked with the most common genes and DNA. The authors' filters were not applied to this entry. Within this sample are about 340,000 distinct CDR3 sequences, with under 25% of them counted one time only. Over 20% of the sample rests with the top ten.

Details on this clonotype: The antigen it binds to is not known. Per-base qualities were not stored, and no clone one base away is much larger.

Material for sequencing was PBMCs or a T cell subset sorted from them (not recorded which). The source is a young man who had mild COVID-19 (a few samples of this study predate the infection). The sample titles of this study are shuffled in the database, so cell type and time point are left out; the donor was told from shared clones. The rearranged chain carries TRBV6-2 or TRBV6-3 and TRBJ2-2, and perhaps TRBD2 as D gene, on 5 matching bases. The nucleotides are TGTGCCAGCAGTTACTCGACGGGGAGAAGGACCGGGGAGCTGTTTTTT. The resulting protein is CASSYSTGRRTGELFF.